One and the same sample provided the 32 T cell receptor beta chains below, sequenced in a study of CD8 T cells in Susac syndrome. Random hexamers served to reverse transcribe roughly 0.5 to 1 ug RNA. TCRdb reprocessed the immunoSEQ multiplex PCR reads with MiXCR, giving one entry per CDR3 protein. The table has around 150,000 distinct CDR3 sequences, over 90% seen once; the top ten hold more than 0.15%. Sequencing input: CD8+ T cells from PBMCs. The receptors here all came from a human donor with Susac syndrome.

The gene calls are TRBV4-1 and TRBJ1-2, with TRBD1 identical over 7 bases. The CDR3 is 15 residues long. V shed 1 base, J shed 4 bases, and the junction held 6 bases outside the gene matches. The germline V gene encodes CDR1 MGHRA and CDR2 YSYEKL. The CDR3 DNA reads TGCGCCAGCAGCCAAGGGGGACAGATAGGCTATGGCTACACCTTC. Its translation is CASSQGGQIGYGYTF.

The chain is built from TRBV15 and TRBJ2-7; 9 bases line up with TRBD2. V dropped 5 bases and J dropped 4; count of bases not matched to a gene: 6. This CDR3 has 14 amino acids. Per germline, CDR1 LNHNV and CDR2 YYDKDF (reference sequence). CDR3 nucleotide sequence: TGTGCCACCAGCCGTAGCGGGAGTAAGTACGAGCAGTACTTC. This codes for CATSRSGSKYEQYF.

The rearrangement joins TRBV25-1 to TRBJ2-3; D ambiguous. This CDR3 has 11 amino acids. Germline lookup yields CDR1 MGHDK and CDR2 SYGVNS. Trimming took 3 bases from V and 4 from J, leaving 2 bases between them. The CDR3, as DNA: TGTGCCAGCAGTGAGTCAGATACGCAGTATTTT. Its protein product is CASSESDTQYF. The complete variable domain, with remaining parts taken from reference TRBV25-1 and TRBJ2-3, reads EADIYQTPRYLVIGTGKKITLECSQTMGHDKMYWYQQDPGMELHLIHYSYGVNSTEKGDLSSESTVSRIRTEHFPLTLESARPSHTSQYLCASSESDTQYFGPGTRLTVL.

This chain uses TRBV27 with TRBJ1-5; D is unclear. The CDR3 is 12 residues long. V was clipped by 0 bases and J by 9 bases, with 6 bases between them. Germline V gene lookup returns CDR1 MNHEY and CDR2 SMNVEV (reference sequence). CDR3 DNA sequence: TGTGCCAGCAGTTTATCGGGGAGGCCCCAGCATTTT. This gives the protein CASSLSGRPQHF.

The chain couples TRBV2 to TRBJ2-1, with D unclear. The CDR3 runs to 14 residues. V dropped 2 bases and J dropped 7 bases, with 12 bases sitting between them. Germline CDR1 SNHLY, CDR2 FYNNEI. The CDR3 reads CASSEMGSSNEQFF. The CDR3 nucleotides read TGTGCCAGCAGTGAAATGGGTTCGTCGAATGAGCAGTTCTTC.

This clonotype appeared a single time. The rearrangement joins TRBV13 to TRBJ2-2, with TRBD2 matching 12 bases. With 5 bases clipped from V and 7 bases from J, the junction kept 8 bases outside the gene matches. The CDR3 loop spans 16 amino acids. Looked up from germline, CDR1 is PRHDT and CDR2 is FYEKMQ (reference sequence). This chain's CDR3 is CASSPRLAGALGELFF. The CDR3 DNA is TGTGCCAGCAGCCCCAGACTAGCGGGAGCGCTCGGGGAGCTGTTTTTT.

The chain employs TRBV5-6 and TRBJ2-5; 7 bases match TRBD1. V was pared by 4 bases and J by 5 bases, with 8 bases of the junction left unmatched. Germline V gene sequence: CDR1 SGHDT, CDR2 YYEEEE. The CDR3 totals 14 residues. Here the CDR3 DNA reads TGTGCCAGCAGCCGGGACAGCTACCCGGAGACCCAGTACTTC. Its translation is CASSRDSYPETQYF.

This clonotype has a handful of counts. The rearrangement links TRBV27 to TRBJ1-1; D not certain. This CDR3 has 13 amino acids. V was clipped by 2 bases and J by 1 base, with 5 bases between them. In germline, CDR1 is MNHEY, CDR2 SMNVEV (reference sequence). CDR3 amino acids: CASSLARNTEAFF. CDR3 sequence (DNA): TGTGCCAGCAGTTTAGCAAGGAACACTGAAGCTTTCTTT.

The chain combines TRBV12-5 with TRBJ1-3; D is possibly TRBD1 (6 bases). Germline values: CDR1 LGHNT, CDR2 FRNRAP. Deletions cut 6 bases from V and 2 bases from J, with 11 bases between. This CDR3 is 14 amino acids long. The DNA for the CDR3 is TGTGCTAGTGGACCGCAGGGGACTGGAAACACCATATATTTT. Its translation is CASGPQGTGNTIYF. The full variable domain, completed using reference TRBV12-5 and TRBJ1-3, is DARVTQTPRHKVTEMGQEVTMRCQPILGHNTVFWYRQTMMQGLELLAYFRNRAPLDDSGMPKDRFSAEMPDATLATLKIQPSEPRDSAVYFCASGPQGTGNTIYFGEGSWLTVV.

V and J are TRBV4-2 and TRBJ2-1; weak D call: TRBD2 (6 bases). This CDR3 comprises 12 residues. V was cut by 1 base and J by 8 bases, with 6 bases left in between. Germline V gene sequence: CDR1 LGHNA, CDR2 YNFKEQ. CDR3 DNA: TGTGCCAGCAGCCAAGCGGGGGATGAGCAGTTCTTC. Its protein product is CASSQAGDEQFF.

V is TRBV9 and J is TRBJ2-3; unclear D gene. V was pared by 3 bases and J by 2 bases, with 13 bases between. The CDR3 spans 15 residues. CDR1 is SGDLS and CDR2 is YYNGEE in the germline V gene. As DNA, the CDR3 is TGTGCCAGCAGCGGGCGGACCTCACCCACAGATACGCAGTATTTT. Translated, it gives CASSGRTSPTDTQYF.

CDR3 sequence reads: CASSPLGGRGANTEAFF. In DNA form, the CDR3 reads TGTGCCAGCTCACCACTCGGGGGTCGGGGGGCGAACACTGAAGCTTTCTTT. The rearrangement links TRBV18 to TRBJ1-1; D might be TRBD1 (6 bases). V was clipped by 1 base and J by 1 base, with 16 bases between them. The germline V gene has CDR1 KGHSH and CDR2 LQKENI. This CDR3 spans 17 amino acids.

CDR3 coding DNA: TGCAGTGCCCCGGGAAGGGGGGACCGCGAATGGACAGATACGCAGTATTTT. It translates to CSAPGRGDREWTDTQYF. J is TRBJ2-3 and V is TRBV20-1; D may be TRBD1 or TRBD2 (6 bases each). The V gene lost 6 bases and the J gene lost 3 bases, with 25 bases spanning the gap. The CDR3 totals 17 residues. Germline V gene data show CDR1 as DFQATT and CDR2 as SNEGSKA (reference sequence).

The rearrangement uses TRBV12-3 or TRBV12-4 and TRBJ1-4; D may be TRBD1 (5 bases). Between the trimmed V and J ends, which lost 1 base and 4 bases, there was a span of 7 bases. CDR3 length: 14 residues. CDR3 amino acids: CASSLGGFNEKLFF. CDR3 DNA: TGTGCCAGCAGTTTAGGGGGGTTTAATGAAAAACTGTTTTTT.

V is TRBV7-8 and J is TRBJ2-1; D is perhaps TRBD1 (6 bases). Trimming removed 10 bases at V and 9 bases at J, with 13 bases between. Looked up from germline, CDR1 is SGHVS and CDR2 is FQNEAQ. The CDR3 totals 11 residues. The CDR3 coding sequence is TGTGCCACCCAGGGGCTATCTGAGCAGTTCTTC. Amino acid sequence: CATQGLSEQFF. Together with reference TRBV7-8 and TRBJ2-1, the CDR3 gives the full variable domain: GAGVSQSPRYKVAKRGQDVALRCDPISGHVSLFWYQQALGQGPEFLTYFQNEAQLDKSGLPSDRFFAERPEGSVSTLKIQRTQQEDSAVYLCATQGLSEQFFGPGTRLTVL.

The chain is built from TRBV6-5 and TRBJ2-1, with D hard to call. The CDR3 spans 12 residues. Germline V lookup: CDR1 MNHEY, CDR2 SVGAGI. Trimming left V 8 bases short and J 10 bases short, with 15 bases between. CDR3 region: CASATLIEEQFF. The CDR3 region has the DNA TGTGCCAGCGCGACCCTCATTGAGGAGCAGTTCTTC.

The chain is built from TRBV2 and TRBJ1-2; 7 bases agree with TRBD1. V lost 2 bases, J lost 1 base, and 4 bases stayed unmatched. The CDR3 consists of 15 residues. In germline, CDR1 is SNHLY, CDR2 FYNNEI. The CDR3 loop is CASSESGTVNYGYTF. As DNA, the CDR3 is TGTGCCAGCAGTGAAAGTGGGACAGTTAACTATGGCTACACCTTC.

The V gene is TRBV5-4, the J gene TRBJ2-1; TRBD2 agrees at 7 bases. Germline V gene data show CDR1 as SGHNT and CDR2 as YYREEE (reference sequence). Germline trimming cut 4 bases from V and 5 bases from J; bases unmatched to any gene: 6. The CDR3 is 14 residues long. CDR3 DNA sequence: TGTGCCAGCAGCCTAACTAGCGAGAACAATGAGCAGTTCTTC. It specifies CASSLTSENNEQFF.

The J gene is TRBJ2-1, the V gene TRBV27; TRBD2 matches at 8 bases. This CDR3 is 11 amino acids long. The germline V gene has CDR1 MNHEY and CDR2 SMNVEV (reference sequence). After removal of 4 bases from V and 13 bases from J, the junction contained 3 bases not matched to a gene. CDR3 sequence reads: CASSSGTSQFF. CDR3 nucleotide sequence: TGTGCCAGCAGTTCTGGGACTAGTCAGTTCTTC.

This chain connects TRBV29-1 to TRBJ2-2; the D gene is possibly TRBD1 (6 bases). The germline V and J ends were trimmed by 6 bases and 3 bases, with 17 bases remaining between them. Germline CDR1 reads SQVTM; CDR2 reads ANQGSEA. The CDR3 runs to 15 residues. The CDR3, as DNA: TGCAGCGTCCAAGGCATTGAGGGGGACACCGGGGAGCTGTTTTTT. Residues: CSVQGIEGDTGELFF.

A single count supports this clonotype. The V gene is TRBV6-1, the J gene TRBJ1-1; D is ambiguous. The CDR3 totals 11 residues. V shed 6 bases and J shed 7 bases, with 9 bases lying between them. Germline V gene data show CDR1 as MNHNS and CDR2 as SASEGT. The CDR3: CASRGLLEAFF. For the CDR3, the DNA is TGTGCCAGCAGAGGACTCCTTGAAGCTTTCTTT.

The chain has TRBV6-1 and TRBJ1-4, with D tentatively TRBD1 (5 bases). V lost 5 bases and J lost 7, with 20 bases in between. Germline V CDR1 and CDR2: MNHNS, SASEGT. This CDR3 contains 16 residues. The CDR3 region is CASSQDGRGAGEKLFF. CDR3 in DNA: TGTGCCAGCAGTCAGGACGGAAGGGGCGCCGGTGAAAAACTGTTTTTT.

The chain is built from TRBV4-1 and TRBJ2-3; D gene uncertain. Germline V CDR1 and CDR2: MGHRA, YSYEKL. The CDR3 length is 15 residues. Deletions cut 1 base from V and 1 base from J, with 9 bases between. DNA for the CDR3: TGCGCCAGCAGCCAAGGCGAGGTTGGCACAGATACGCAGTATTTT. Encoded protein: CASSQGEVGTDTQYF.

The chain uses TRBV28 and TRBJ1-1; D perhaps matches TRBD1 (5 bases). This CDR3 is 13 amino acids long. Germline loops: CDR1 MDHEN, CDR2 SYDVKM. The germline V and J ends were trimmed by 3 bases and 4 bases, with 9 bases remaining between them. CDR3 in DNA: TGTGCCAGCAGTTTGGCGGGGACCACTGAAGCTTTCTTT. Its protein is CASSLAGTTEAFF.

The chain employs TRBV14 and TRBJ2-6; no clear D gene. Germline assignment: CDR1 SGHDN and CDR2 FVKESK. The CDR3 loop spans 17 amino acids. Trimming stripped 0 bases from V and 1 base from J, with 10 bases between. The CDR3 sequence is CASSQERPASGANVLTF. CDR3 in DNA: TGTGCCAGCAGCCAAGAACGTCCGGCGTCTGGGGCCAACGTCCTGACTTTC.

V usage is TRBV7-6 and J usage is TRBJ2-7; TRBD2 agrees at 9 bases. Germline V gene sequence: CDR1 SGHVS, CDR2 FNYEAQ. J gave up 9 bases and V 10 bases, and 16 bases lay outside the gene matches. There are 14 residues in the CDR3. CDR3 nucleotide sequence: TGTGCCACAAGCGAGGCTAGCGGGACACGGAGGCAGTACTTC. It is translated as CATSEASGTRRQYF.

The rearrangement links TRBV12-3 or TRBV12-4 to TRBJ1-1, with D unresolved. V was clipped by 9 bases and J by 0 bases, with 14 bases between them. The CDR3 covers 14 residues. The CDR3: CASLGSNMNTEAFF. In DNA form, the CDR3 reads TGTGCCAGTTTGGGATCGAACATGAACACTGAAGCTTTCTTT.

The chain combines TRBV9 with TRBJ2-1; D possibly corresponds to TRBD2 (6 bases). There are 15 residues in the CDR3. Germline loops: CDR1 SGDLS, CDR2 YYNGEE. V was pared by 3 bases and J by 5 bases, with 15 bases between. CDR3 DNA: TGTGCCAGCAGCGAGAGGGGTAGCGGTGACAATGAGCAGTTCTTC. This sequence encodes CASSERGSGDNEQFF.

V usage is TRBV2 and J usage is TRBJ2-7; 8 positions match TRBD2. With 1 base clipped from V and 5 bases from J, the junction kept 4 bases outside the gene matches. Germline CDR1 SNHLY, CDR2 FYNNEI. This CDR3 contains 14 residues. The DNA for the CDR3 is TGTGCCAGCAGTGAAGTTCCAGCGGGAGACGAGCAGTACTTC. Translated: CASSEVPAGDEQYF.

The genes are TRBV7-9 and TRBJ2-7, with a weak D call TRBD2 (5 bases). The germline gives CDR1 SEHNR, CDR2 FQNEAQ (reference sequence). V gave up 4 bases and J gave up 4 bases, with 14 bases separating them. This CDR3 region has 14 residues. The CDR3 DNA reads TGTGCCAGCAGCTCCCCGGGGAGAACGTACGAGCAGTACTTC. It specifies CASSSPGRTYEQYF.

The rearrangement uses TRBV27 and TRBJ2-2; D gene uncertain. The V gene lost 6 bases and the J gene lost 4 bases, with 9 bases spanning the gap. The V gene's germline CDR1 is MNHEY and CDR2 SMNVEV (reference sequence). The CDR3 has 13 residues. CDR3 sequence reads: CASSRLFTGELFF. The DNA for the CDR3 is TGTGCCAGCAGCCGACTCTTCACCGGGGAGCTGTTTTTT.

V is TRBV20-1 and J is TRBJ2-7, with D perhaps matching TRBD1 or TRBD2 (5 bases each). The CDR3 length is 12 residues. V lost 3 bases and J 2 bases, leaving 8 bases between the germline ends. The V gene's germline CDR1 is DFQATT and CDR2 SNEGSKA (reference sequence). CDR3 sequence reads: CSASRDAYEQYF. The CDR3 coding sequence is TGCAGTGCTAGCCGGGACGCCTACGAGCAGTACTTC.